These 31 T cell receptor beta chains share one sample of origin, sequenced in a study of T-cell memory formation after mild COVID-19 (dated by TCRdb to the early 2020s). The library was produced with 5' RACE. Sequenced using an Illumina NovaSeq 6000. The public reads were quality trimmed at Q25 with fastp and then assembled into clones with MiXCR by TCRdb, keeping productive beta chains. Rows with a matching CDR3 protein are joined into one entry that keeps the most common DNA and genes. The sample table shows fewer than 650,000 distinct CDR3 sequences, and approximately 15% are seen once. The ten largest clones add up to roughly 7.7% of the sample. Material: PBMCs or a T cell subset sorted from them (not recorded which). The receptors stem from an adult woman who had mild COVID-19 (a few samples of this study predate the infection). The sample titles of this study are shuffled in the database, so cell type and time point are left out; the donor was told from shared clones.

This chain connects TRBV20-1 to TRBJ2-3, with 12 bases identical to TRBD2. CDR1 DFQATT and CDR2 SNEGSKA come from the germline V gene (reference sequence). V was pared by 6 bases and J by 3 bases, with 10 bases of the junction left unmatched. The CDR3 covers 16 residues. The DNA for the CDR3 is TGCAGTGCAACCTCTAGCGGGGGGGCTTGGACAGATACGCAGTATTTT. It codes for CSATSSGGAWTDTQYF.

This clonotype was counted once. V and J are TRBV7-9 and TRBJ1-2; 9 bases agree with TRBD1. With V trimmed by 3 bases and J by 6 bases, 17 bases remained unmatched. This CDR3 is built from 18 residues. CDR1 and CDR2 from the germline V gene are SEHNR and FQNEAQ (reference sequence). CDR3 coding DNA: TGTGCCAGCAGCTTTGTTTCAGGACAGGGGACAAATGGGGATGGCTACACCTTC. This encodes CASSFVSGQGTNGDGYTF.

The V gene is TRBV10-3, the J gene TRBJ1-1; D is unresolved. Germline V gene data show CDR1 as ENHRY and CDR2 as SYGVKD. V gave up 2 bases and J gave up 5 bases, with 9 bases separating them. The CDR3 is 13 amino acids. This CDR3 is CAISEQEGTEAFF. CDR3 DNA: TGTGCCATCAGTGAGCAGGAAGGGACTGAAGCTTTCTTT.

This clonotype was recorded at least ten times. The chain carries TRBV7-9 and TRBJ1-4; D is uncertain. V was trimmed by 1 base and J by 4 bases, leaving 10 bases between them. CDR1 is SEHNR and CDR2 is FQNEAQ in the germline V gene (reference sequence). The CDR3 consists of 15 residues. CDR3 DNA sequence: TGTGCCAGCAGCTTAGAAAGCGGCGGTAATGAAAAACTGTTTTTT. Translating gives CASSLESGGNEKLFF.

This clonotype was seen only once. This sequence joins TRBV20-1 and TRBJ1-5; D is possibly TRBD1 (6 bases). This CDR3 spans 19 amino acids. From germline, CDR1 is DFQATT and CDR2 SNEGSKA (reference sequence). V was trimmed by 0 bases and J by 2 bases, leaving 23 bases between them. CDR3 nucleotides: TGCAGTGCTAGAGATAGCTTACGTTCTCGGGGGCTGGGCAATCAGCCCCAGCATTTT. Amino acids: CSARDSLRSRGLGNQPQHF.

The chain links TRBV27 to TRBJ1-5; 7 bases agree with TRBD1. After removal of 0 bases from V and 1 base from J, the junction contained 9 bases not matched to a gene. The CDR3 runs to 18 residues. From germline, CDR1 is MNHEY and CDR2 SMNVEV (reference sequence). The CDR3 bases are TGTGCCAGCAGTTTATCGGCCCCAGGGGGTCGAAGCAATCAGCCCCAGCATTTT. It translates to CASSLSAPGGRSNQPQHF.

V gene TRBV7-9 combines with J gene TRBJ2-7; 7 nucleotides align to TRBD1. Germline CDR1 SEHNR, CDR2 FQNEAQ (reference sequence). There are 19 residues in the CDR3. The junction had 19 bases not matched to a gene; V was cut back by 5 bases and J by 0 bases. CDR3 protein: CASSPGSETGPFSSYEQYF. The CDR3 bases are TGTGCCAGCAGCCCAGGGTCAGAGACAGGGCCCTTCAGCTCCTACGAGCAGTACTTC.

This clonotype was seen at least ten times. The CDR3 DNA reads TGTGCCAGCAGCTTAGTCTCTGGTTTTTCCGATGAGCAGTTCTTC. Translation: CASSLVSGFSDEQFF. The chain couples TRBV11-2 to TRBJ2-1, with D unresolved. Trimming removed 1 base at V and 8 bases at J, with 15 bases between. The CDR3 loop spans 15 amino acids. Germline CDR1 is SGHAT and CDR2 is FQNNGV. Together with reference TRBV11-2 and TRBJ2-1, the CDR3 gives the full variable domain: EAGVAQSPRYKIIEKRQSVAFWCNPISGHATLYWYQQILGQGPKLLIQFQNNGVVDDSQLPKDRFSAERLKGVDSTLKIQPAKLEDSAVYLCASSLVSGFSDEQFFGPGTRLTVL.

The chain links TRBV11-3 to TRBJ2-4, with 7 bases lining up with TRBD2. V shed 3 bases, J shed 8 bases, and the junction held 10 bases outside the gene matches. This CDR3 has 15 amino acids. Germline V gene data show CDR1 as SGHNT and CDR2 as YENEEA. CDR3 sequence (DNA): TGTGCCAGCAGCTTTCTAGCGGCCCCCAGGGACATTCAGTACTTC. Amino acids: CASSFLAAPRDIQYF.

The gene calls are TRBV20-1 and TRBJ1-5; 9 bases are shared with TRBD1. Germline CDR1 reads DFQATT; CDR2 reads SNEGSKA (reference sequence). V was clipped by 5 bases and J by 6 bases; unmatched bases: 5. The CDR3 spans 13 residues. CDR3 loop: CSASTGGSQPQHF. CDR3 DNA sequence: TGCAGTGCTTCGACAGGGGGTTCTCAGCCCCAGCATTTT.

This clonotype was recorded a few times. The chain couples TRBV7-9 to TRBJ2-2; the D gene is possibly TRBD2 (6 bases). This CDR3 spans 16 amino acids. CDR1 and CDR2 from the germline V gene are SEHNR and FQNEAQ (reference sequence). Deletions cut 0 bases from V and 4 bases from J, with 12 bases between. The CDR3 DNA is TGTGCCAGCAGCTTAGCTGGAGGGCGGCTCACCGGGGAGCTGTTTTTT. Amino acid sequence: CASSLAGGRLTGELFF.

The chain recombines TRBV7-8 with TRBJ2-2, with D perhaps assigned TRBD1 or TRBD2 (5 bases each). CDR1 and CDR2 (germline): SGHVS, FQNEAQ. The CDR3 spans 17 residues. The V end lost 4 bases, the J end lost 2 bases, and 17 bases lay between the germline ends. In DNA form, the CDR3 reads TGTGCCAGCAGCTCCCATTCTTGGGGGATAAACACCGGGGAGCTGTTTTTT. It codes for CASSSHSWGINTGELFF.

The V call is TRBV7-9, the J call TRBJ2-3, with D hard to call. The V end lost 7 bases, the J end lost 6 bases, and 5 bases lay between the germline ends. Germline V gene sequence: CDR1 SEHNR, CDR2 FQNEAQ (reference sequence). This CDR3 contains 10 residues. CDR3 DNA: TGTGCCAGCACCCGGGATACGCAGTATTTT. It is translated as CASTRDTQYF.

This clonotype came up a few times. The rearrangement uses TRBV5-1 and TRBJ2-5; 9 bases line up with TRBD2. The CDR3 covers 17 residues. From germline, CDR1 is SGHRS and CDR2 YFSETQ. J gave up 0 bases and V 4 bases, and 10 bases lay outside the gene matches. CDR3 nucleotides: TGCGCCAGCAGCGGAGGAGCGGGGGGACCGGACCAAGAGACCCAGTACTTC. Translating gives CASSGGAGGPDQETQYF.

The rearrangement uses TRBV7-8 and TRBJ2-3; 8 nucleotides line up with TRBD2. The germline V gene encodes CDR1 SGHVS and CDR2 FQNEAQ. V lost 1 base to trimming and J lost 7 bases; unmatched junction nucleotides: 7. This CDR3 contains 15 residues. The CDR3 region is CASSLGLATQNTQYF. In DNA form, the CDR3 reads TGTGCCAGCAGCTTAGGACTAGCGACGCAAAATACGCAGTATTTT. Together with reference TRBV7-8 and TRBJ2-3, the CDR3 gives the full variable domain: GAGVSQSPRYKVAKRGQDVALRCDPISGHVSLFWYQQALGQGPEFLTYFQNEAQLDKSGLPSDRFFAERPEGSVSTLKIQRTQQEDSAVYLCASSLGLATQNTQYFGPGTRLTVL.

The chain is built from TRBV4-1 and TRBJ1-2; maybe TRBD1 (6 bases). Germline CDR1 and CDR2: MGHRA and YSYEKL. V was cut by 4 bases and J by 7 bases, with 19 bases left in between. The CDR3 spans 15 residues. The CDR3 sequence: CASSPRKQGSVGYTF. The CDR3 nucleotides read TGCGCCAGCAGCCCCCGCAAACAGGGTTCGGTTGGCTACACCTTC.

This clonotype was seen more than once but under ten times. V gene TRBV7-9 combines with J gene TRBJ1-6; the D is unclear. The CDR3 consists of 17 residues. Deletions cut 7 bases from V and 0 bases from J, with 16 bases between. The germline CDR1 and CDR2 sequences are SEHNR and FQNEAQ (reference sequence). The CDR3 DNA is TGTGCCAGCAATTCCGGGGAGGCCGGCTCCTATAATTCACCCCTCCACTTT. Its protein is CASNSGEAGSYNSPLHF.

The sample holds a few counts of this clonotype. This chain uses TRBV6-5 with TRBJ2-6; D is undetermined. The CDR3 length is 15 residues. Germline V CDR1 and CDR2: MNHEY, SVGAGI. Trimming shortened V by 6 bases and J by 2 bases, and 11 bases separated the two germline ends. The CDR3 loop reads CASRRRSTGANVLTF. The CDR3 DNA reads as TGTGCCAGCAGGCGTCGTAGCACTGGGGCCAACGTCCTGACTTTC.

This clonotype occurred a few times. The chain joins TRBV15 to TRBJ2-6, with 11 bases that match TRBD1. The CDR3 is made up of 17 amino acids. The germline gives CDR1 LNHNV, CDR2 YYDKDF (reference sequence). Trimming cost V 3 bases and J 0 bases; bases outside gene matches: 1. The CDR3 region has the DNA TGTGCCACCAGCAGGGACAGGGGGCTCTCTGGGGCCAACGTCCTGACTTTC. The encoded protein is CATSRDRGLSGANVLTF. Together with reference TRBV15 and TRBJ2-6, the CDR3 gives the full variable domain: DAMVIQNPRYQVTQFGKPVTLSCSQTLNHNVMYWYQQKSSQAPKLLFHYYDKDFNNEADTPDNFQSRRPNTSFCFLDIRSPGLGDTAMYLCATSRDRGLSGANVLTFGAGSRLTVL.

This clonotype was seen more than once but under ten times. The chain recombines TRBV20-1 with TRBJ1-6, with D possibly matching TRBD1 (5 bases). The CDR3 sequence is 13 residues long. V lost 2 bases and J lost 10, with 12 bases in between. CDR1 is DFQATT, CDR2 SNEGSKA, per germline (reference sequence). The chain's CDR3 is CSARTGVRSPLHF. For the CDR3, the DNA is TGCAGTGCTAGAACGGGGGTCAGGTCACCCCTCCACTTT.

About this clonotype itself: Being one base from a much bigger clone, this may be a read error. J is TRBJ1-1 and V is TRBV6-6; no firm D call. The ends were cut back, 5 bases at V and 2 bases at J, with 6 bases in the middle. Germline CDR1 reads MNHNY; CDR2 reads SVGAGI (reference sequence). The CDR3 totals 12 residues. CDR3 in DNA: TGTGCCAGCAGTCACAGCAACACTGAAGCTTTCTTT. Residues: CASSHSNTEAFF.

The table lists this clonotype with many counts. CDR3 DNA sequence: TGTGCCACCCATGGAGGGTCGGAGTTTAGTCAGCCCCAGCATTTT. This gives the protein CATHGGSEFSQPQHF. This chain connects TRBV19 to TRBJ1-5, with D unresolved. This CDR3 has 15 amino acids. V gave up 10 bases and J gave up 6 bases, with 22 bases separating them. The germline CDR1 and CDR2 sequences are LNHDA and SQIVND (reference sequence).

This chain uses TRBV12-3 or TRBV12-4 with TRBJ1-1; 8 bases map to TRBD1. V lost 0 bases, J lost 6 bases, and 3 bases stayed unmatched. There are 14 residues in the CDR3. Here the CDR3 DNA reads TGTGCCAGCAGTTTAGCGGGACAGGTCTCTGAAGCTTTCTTT. Translating it yields CASSLAGQVSEAFF.

The chain joins TRBV20-1 to TRBJ1-1; 7 bases are a match to TRBD1. The V gene's germline CDR1 is DFQATT and CDR2 SNEGSKA (reference sequence). V lost 8 bases, J lost 5 bases, and 11 bases stayed unmatched. This CDR3 contains 13 residues. In nucleotides, the CDR3 is TGCAGTACTAAACGACAGGGTGTTACTGAAGCTTTCTTT. This gives the protein CSTKRQGVTEAFF.

The sample holds many counts of this clonotype. The chain combines TRBV5-1 with TRBJ2-1; TRBD2 matches at 11 bases. Germline assignment: CDR1 SGHRS and CDR2 YFSETQ. The CDR3 spans 15 residues. V shed 0 bases and J 10 bases; nucleotides not matched to a gene: 6. The CDR3 DNA reads as TGCGCCAGCAGCTTGGATCTAGCGGGAGGTCGGGAGCAGTTCTTC. It translates to CASSLDLAGGREQFF.

This clonotype was counted a few times. The genes are TRBV2 and TRBJ1-2, with 7 nucleotides matching TRBD1. The CDR3 consists of 15 residues. Germline CDR1 SNHLY, CDR2 FYNNEI. V trimming: 2 bases; J trimming: 6 bases; junction bases outside the gene matches: 9. The CDR3 spells CASSERVSGGDGYTF. As DNA, the CDR3 is TGTGCCAGCAGTGAAAGGGTATCAGGGGGGGATGGCTACACCTTC.

This clonotype was seen many times. The chain carries TRBV24-1 and TRBJ1-5; no firm D call. CDR1 and CDR2 (germline): KGHDR, SFDVKD. This CDR3 has 12 amino acids. The V end was cut by 7 bases, the J end by 6 bases, with 9 bases between. CDR3 coding DNA: TGTGCCACCAGCAAGGCGGGTCAGCCCCAGCATTTT. Its protein is CATSKAGQPQHF.

The J gene is TRBJ2-2, the V gene TRBV12-3 or TRBV12-4; TRBD1 matches 9 bases. This CDR3 spans 20 amino acids. V shed 5 bases, J shed 2 bases, and the junction held 18 bases outside the gene matches. The CDR3 DNA reads TGTGCCAGCAGTCCCCTGAGACAGGGGGTGAAACCGCTTAACACCGGGGAGCTGTTTTTT. It yields the protein CASSPLRQGVKPLNTGELFF.

This chain uses TRBV4-2 with TRBJ2-5; no reliable D call. V lost 5 bases, J lost 3 bases, and 16 bases lay in between. This CDR3 region has 15 residues. Germline V CDR1 and CDR2: LGHNA, YNFKEQ. CDR3 region: CASSAAEGIKETQYF. The CDR3 DNA reads TGTGCCAGCAGCGCCGCAGAAGGTATTAAAGAGACCCAGTACTTC.

The V and J genes are TRBV4-2 and TRBJ1-3, with unresolved D. Germline V CDR1 and CDR2: LGHNA, YNFKEQ. The length of the CDR3 is 13 residues. V was shortened by 0 bases and J by 8 bases, with 8 bases between the two germline ends. The CDR3 nucleotides read TGTGCCAGCAGCCAAGATCGAGTGGACACCATATATTTT. The encoded protein is CASSQDRVDTIYF.

This clonotype was picked up many times. CDR3 loop: CASSLLGQPQHF. CDR3 bases: TGTGCCAGCAGCTTATTAGGACAGCCCCAGCATTTT. V and J are TRBV7-9 and TRBJ1-5; D unclear. Germline CDR1 is SEHNR and CDR2 is FQNEAQ (reference sequence). This CDR3 spans 12 amino acids. Trimming pared 2 bases from V and 7 bases from J, leaving 6 bases between.